These 4 T cell receptor beta chains came from one sample sequenced in a study of control samples from healthy donors and cancer patients. Only in-frame clones appear in the TCRdb table, and some are missing; sequencing was by immunoSEQ multiplex PCR. Among roughly 140,000 clones listed, 93% were seen once. The specimen sequenced was blood. The receptors here all came from a man between 50 and 59 years old in good health.

This clone was seen a single time. The gene calls are TRBV28 and TRBJ1-2; no clear D. Germline V gene sequence: CDR1 MDHEN, CDR2 SYDVKM. The CDR3 has 13 residues. Trimming left V 4 bases short and J 7 bases short, with 13 bases between. This CDR3 is CASSSGVVAGYTF. The CDR3 nucleotides read TGTGCCAGCAGTTCTGGGGTTGTTGCTGGCTACACCTTC.

The chain carries TRBV7-9 and TRBJ2-7; 8 positions match TRBD1. Germline-derived CDR1 and CDR2 are SEHNR and FQNEAQ (reference sequence). The CDR3 length is 15 residues. V dropped 0 bases and J dropped 6; count of bases not matched to a gene: 7. The CDR3 reads CASSLAGTGSIEQYF. CDR3 DNA: TGTGCCAGCAGCTTAGCCGGGACAGGCAGTATCGAGCAGTACTTC.

V usage is TRBV6-2 or TRBV6-3 and J usage is TRBJ2-1; D is unclear. V was trimmed by 1 base and J by 6 bases, leaving 7 bases between them. Germline V CDR1 and CDR2: MNHEY, SVGEGT. CDR3 length: 13 amino acids. The chain's CDR3 is CASSYYDFNEQFF. The CDR3 DNA reads as TGTGCCAGCAGTTACTATGACTTCAATGAGCAGTTCTTC.

The V gene is TRBV4-1, the J gene TRBJ2-6; TRBD1 matches at 7 bases. Trimming at V came to 6 bases and at J to 1 base, leaving 12 bases not matched to a gene. The germline V gene has CDR1 MGHRA and CDR2 YSYEKL. The CDR3 is 18 amino acids. CDR3 region: CASSLAGTDFSGANVLTF. The CDR3 DNA follows: TGCGCCAGCAGTCTAGCCGGGACAGATTTTTCTGGGGCCAACGTCCTGACTTTC.